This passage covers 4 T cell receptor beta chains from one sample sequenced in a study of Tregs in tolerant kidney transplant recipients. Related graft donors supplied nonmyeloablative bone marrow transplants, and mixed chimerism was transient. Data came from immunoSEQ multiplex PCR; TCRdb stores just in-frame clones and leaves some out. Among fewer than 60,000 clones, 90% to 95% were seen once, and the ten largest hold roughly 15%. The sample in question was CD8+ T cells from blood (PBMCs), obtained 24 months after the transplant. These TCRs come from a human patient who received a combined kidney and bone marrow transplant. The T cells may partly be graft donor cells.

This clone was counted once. The CDR3 DNA sequence: TGTGCCAGCAGTGGTCAGGTCAACGAGCAGTACTTC. Encoded protein: CASSGQVNEQYF. The gene calls are TRBV2 and TRBJ2-7; D is unresolved. The CDR3 is 12 residues long. V was shortened by 4 bases and J by 5 bases, with 9 bases between the two germline ends. Germline CDR1 and CDR2: SNHLY and FYNNEI.

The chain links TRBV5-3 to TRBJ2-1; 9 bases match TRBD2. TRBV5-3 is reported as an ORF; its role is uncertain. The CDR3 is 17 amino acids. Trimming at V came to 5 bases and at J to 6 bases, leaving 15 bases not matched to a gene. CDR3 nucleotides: TGTGCCAGAAGGGTACGAATTGCGGGGGGGGCGACCAATGAGCAGTTCTTC. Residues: CARRVRIAGGATNEQFF.

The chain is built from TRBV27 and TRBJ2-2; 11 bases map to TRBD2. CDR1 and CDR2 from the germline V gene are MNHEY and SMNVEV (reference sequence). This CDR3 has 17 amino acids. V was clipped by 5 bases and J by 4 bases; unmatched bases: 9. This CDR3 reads CASSPIAGGLGTGELFF. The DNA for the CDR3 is TGTGCCAGCAGTCCGATAGCGGGGGGGTTAGGCACCGGGGAGCTGTTTTTT.

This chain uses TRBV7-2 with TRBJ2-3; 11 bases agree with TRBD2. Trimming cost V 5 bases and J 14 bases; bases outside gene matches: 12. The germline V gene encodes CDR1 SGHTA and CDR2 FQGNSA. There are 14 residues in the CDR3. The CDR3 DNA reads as TGTGCCAGCAGCGCCTCCCTTCCCGGGACTAGCGGGTATTTT. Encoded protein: CASSASLPGTSGYF.